The 25 T cell receptor beta chains below were found in one sample sequenced in a study of blood T cell repertoires in COVID-19. Using immunoSEQ multiplex PCR, the repertoire was profiled, and TCRdb retains in-frame clones only, with some absent. The table records around 24,000 clones, more than 65% of them present only once. The specimen was peripheral blood. These receptors all stem from a middle-aged man with active or convalescent COVID-19.

The chain recombines TRBV19 with TRBJ1-2, with D tentatively TRBD1 (5 bases). The CDR3 is 13 residues long. Per the germline V gene, CDR1 is LNHDA and CDR2 is SQIVND (reference sequence). Trimming took off 5 bases at V and 8 bases at J, with 15 bases between the two ends. The CDR3 sequence is CASSATGQGGYTF. The CDR3 DNA reads TGTGCCAGTAGTGCAACAGGCCAAGGGGGCTACACCTTC.

In this sample, this clone turned up a few times. V is TRBV5-1 and J is TRBJ2-1; TRBD2 matches at 11 bases. Germline V gene sequence: CDR1 SGHRS, CDR2 YFSETQ. The V gene end was trimmed by 3 bases and the J gene end by 6 bases; junction bases not matched to a gene: 8. CDR3 length equals 16 residues. The CDR3: CASSSLAGGMVNEQFF. CDR3 nucleotide sequence: TGCGCCAGCAGCTCATTAGCGGGAGGGATGGTCAATGAGCAGTTCTTC.

A few counts support this clone. The chain has TRBV7-3 and TRBJ2-1, with TRBD2 as a possible D gene (7 bases). CDR3 length: 14 amino acids. V shed 4 bases and J shed 8 bases, with 15 bases lying between them. Germline loops: CDR1 SGHTA, CDR2 FQGTGA. In DNA form, the CDR3 reads TGTGCCAGCAGCTCTATCCCGGGGGGCGATGAGCAGTTCTTC. It codes for CASSSIPGGDEQFF.

The chain combines TRBV6-5 with TRBJ2-3; a weak D match, TRBD1 (6 bases). V lost 5 bases and J lost 4, with 13 bases in between. This CDR3 is built from 14 residues. Germline V CDR1 and CDR2: MNHEY, SVGAGI. The CDR3 nucleotides are TGTGCCAGCAGTACCGGACCAGGGGCAGATACGCAGTATTTT. Translated, it gives CASSTGPGADTQYF.

V is TRBV5-4 and J is TRBJ2-7; the match to TRBD2 covers 12 bases. This CDR3 has 15 residues. The germline CDR1 and CDR2 sequences are SGHNT and YYREEE (reference sequence). The V gene end was trimmed by 4 bases and the J gene end by 6 bases; junction bases not matched to a gene: 8. DNA for the CDR3: TGTGCCAGCAGCCGAATCGGACTAGCGGGATTCGAGCAGTACTTC. Translating gives CASSRIGLAGFEQYF.

The V call is TRBV3-1 (or the pseudogene TRBV3-2), the J call TRBJ2-5, with 12 bases fitting TRBD2. V was clipped by 8 bases and J by 8 bases; unmatched bases: 6. The CDR3 length is 13 residues. Germline V gene sequence: CDR1 LGHDT, CDR2 YNNKEL (reference sequence). CDR3 sequence: CASRTSGDVTQYF. CDR3 DNA sequence: TGTGCCAGCCGGACTAGCGGGGACGTAACCCAGTACTTC.

The sample holds a few counts of this clone. The chain links TRBV19 to TRBJ2-7; 7 bases agree with TRBD1. Germline CDR1 is LNHDA and CDR2 is SQIVND (reference sequence). CDR3 length: 13 amino acids. Trimming removed 3 bases from V and 6 bases from J; junction bases left unmatched: 5. In DNA, the CDR3 is TGTGCCAGTAGTATGATAGGGGGCGGCGAGCAGTACTTC. Translated: CASSMIGGGEQYF.

This clone came up once. The rearrangement uses TRBV28 and TRBJ1-6; the D gene is possibly TRBD1 (6 bases). This CDR3 region has 14 residues. In germline, CDR1 is MDHEN, CDR2 SYDVKM. The ends were cut back, 3 bases at V and 7 bases at J, with 10 bases in the middle. CDR3 sequence reads: CASSFGGPNSPLHF. The DNA of the CDR3 is TGTGCCAGCAGTTTCGGGGGGCCCAATTCACCCCTCCACTTT.

The V gene is TRBV11-3, the J gene TRBJ2-1; 7 bases map to TRBD1. V was pared by 3 bases and J by 6 bases, with 5 bases of the junction left unmatched. Per germline, CDR1 SGHNT and CDR2 YENEEA. The CDR3 is made up of 14 amino acids. This CDR3 reads CASSLVGQINEQFF. CDR3 DNA: TGTGCCAGCAGCTTGGTGGGACAGATCAATGAGCAGTTCTTC.

This rearrangement joins TRBV20-1 to TRBJ2-3; D remains ambiguous. The V end was cut by 3 bases, the J end by 7 bases, with 17 bases between. The CDR3 runs to 14 residues. Germline lookup yields CDR1 DFQATT and CDR2 SNEGSKA (reference sequence). The CDR3, as DNA: TGCAGTGCTAGTGGTTATTCCCGAGGCTATACGCAGTATTTT. It codes for CSASGYSRGYTQYF.

This clone was found once. The chain joins TRBV5-1 to TRBJ2-5, with D possibly TRBD1 on 6 matching bases. The CDR3 runs 14 residues. Germline V lookup: CDR1 SGHRS, CDR2 YFSETQ. The V and J ends lost 0 bases and 2 bases respectively, with 8 bases between them. The CDR3 DNA is TGCGCCAGCAGCTTGGGCAGGGGACAAGAGACCCAGTACTTC. Translated, it gives CASSLGRGQETQYF.

V is TRBV3-1 (or the pseudogene TRBV3-2) and J is TRBJ1-6; D unresolved. CDR1 and CDR2 from the germline V gene are LGHDT and YNNKEL (reference sequence). This CDR3 is 15 amino acids long. The germline V and J ends were trimmed by 4 bases and 2 bases, with 9 bases remaining between them. The CDR3, as DNA: TGTGCCAGCAGCCCGAGGAGGACCTATAATTCACCCCTCCACTTT. It codes for CASSPRRTYNSPLHF.

The CDR3: CSASAIGNEKLFF. As DNA, the CDR3 is TGCAGTGCTAGTGCGATCGGTAATGAAAAACTGTTTTTT. This sequence joins TRBV20-1 and TRBJ1-4; D is ambiguous. From germline, CDR1 is DFQATT and CDR2 SNEGSKA (reference sequence). V was clipped by 3 bases and J by 4 bases, with 9 bases between them. This CDR3 contains 13 residues.

The V gene is TRBV7-9, the J gene TRBJ1-5; TRBD1 agrees at 8 bases. The germline gives CDR1 SEHNR, CDR2 FQNEAQ (reference sequence). Trimming at V came to 4 bases and at J to 6 bases, leaving 11 bases not matched to a gene. This CDR3 comprises 16 residues. The CDR3 DNA reads TGTGCCAGCAGCTACTATACAGGGGGTGGTCGTCAGCCCCAGCATTTT. Its protein is CASSYYTGGGRQPQHF.

The chain is built from TRBV6-5 and TRBJ1-5; possible D gene TRBD1, 5 bases. V lost 8 bases and J lost 0, with 14 bases in between. This CDR3 has 15 amino acids. Germline CDR1 is MNHEY and CDR2 is SVGAGI. The CDR3 nucleotides read TGTGCCAGCTTCGTAAGGGGCTTTAGCAATCAGCCCCAGCATTTT. This encodes CASFVRGFSNQPQHF.

This clone was detected once. The chain uses TRBV4-1 and TRBJ2-7; 8 nucleotides agree with TRBD2. The ends lost 3 bases at V and 6 bases at J; junction bases unmatched: 4. The CDR3 extends over 13 amino acids. CDR1 and CDR2 (germline): MGHRA, YSYEKL. CDR3 protein: CASSHSAGGEQYF. The CDR3 DNA sequence: TGCGCCAGCAGCCACTCGGCGGGAGGCGAGCAGTACTTC.

In DNA, the CDR3 is TGTGCCAGCAGCCCCGAAGCGGGAGACCACGAGCAGTACTTC. Residues: CASSPEAGDHEQYF. This chain uses TRBV11-3 with TRBJ2-7; 8 nucleotides agree with TRBD2. This CDR3 comprises 14 residues. Germline V gene lookup returns CDR1 SGHNT and CDR2 YENEEA. V shed 5 bases and J 5 bases; nucleotides not matched to a gene: 8.

This clone was counted only a few times. J is TRBJ2-2 and V is TRBV18; D gene ambiguous. The CDR3 spans 15 residues. The V and J ends lost 2 bases and 6 bases respectively, with 13 bases between them. The germline V gene encodes CDR1 KGHSH and CDR2 LQKENI. CDR3 amino acids: CASSPSSQASGELFF. CDR3 nucleotides: TGTGCCAGCTCACCAAGTTCCCAGGCCTCCGGGGAGCTGTTTTTT.

This rearrangement joins TRBV11-2 to TRBJ2-2, with 9 bases matching TRBD2. The V gene end was trimmed by 3 bases and the J gene end by 5 bases; junction bases not matched to a gene: 4. This CDR3 has 15 residues. The germline gives CDR1 SGHAT, CDR2 FQNNGV. CDR3 coding DNA: TGTGCCAGCAGCTTGGGTAGCGGGGGAACCGGGGAGCTGTTTTTT. It specifies CASSLGSGGTGELFF.

The V call is TRBV18, the J call TRBJ1-4; D possibly corresponds to TRBD1 (5 bases). V lost 5 bases and J 8 bases, leaving 15 bases between the germline ends. The germline gives CDR1 KGHSH, CDR2 LQKENI. The CDR3 covers 14 residues. CDR3 protein: CASSNSRGEEKLFF. The DNA of the CDR3 is TGTGCCAGCTCAAACAGCCGGGGGGAGGAAAAACTGTTTTTT. The whole variable domain, remainder taken from reference TRBV18 and TRBJ1-4, is NAGVMQNPRHLVRRRGQEARLRCSPMKGHSHVYWYRQLPEEGLKFMVYLQKENIIDESGMPKERFSAEFPKEGPSILRIQQVVRGDSAAYFCASSNSRGEEKLFFGSGTQLSVL.

The V call is TRBV7-9, the J call TRBJ2-7; 9 bases match TRBD1. In germline, CDR1 is SEHNR, CDR2 FQNEAQ (reference sequence). This CDR3 region has 14 residues. With V trimmed by 5 bases and J by 7 bases, 9 bases remained unmatched. This chain's CDR3 is CASSGAGTGPEQYF. The DNA of the CDR3 is TGTGCCAGCAGCGGAGCCGGGACAGGGCCTGAGCAGTACTTC.

V and J are TRBV5-4 and TRBJ2-7; TRBD1 aligns across 7 bases. Germline V gives CDR1 SGHNT, CDR2 YYREEE (reference sequence). The CDR3 covers 14 residues. The V segment lost 1 base and the J segment 3 bases; nucleotides outside the gene matches: 4. Here the CDR3 reads CASSLPGQYYEQYF. Here the CDR3 DNA reads TGTGCCAGCAGCTTGCCGGGACAGTACTACGAGCAGTACTTC.

V and J are TRBV13 and TRBJ2-4; D gene ambiguous. CDR3 length equals 14 residues. Trimming took 5 bases from V and 0 from J, leaving 8 bases between them. Germline V gene data show CDR1 as PRHDT and CDR2 as FYEKMQ (reference sequence). Written as DNA, the CDR3 is TGTGCCAGCAGCCCGCGACTAGCCAAAAACATTCAGTACTTC. It codes for CASSPRLAKNIQYF.

The chain couples TRBV11-3 to TRBJ2-1; 8 bases match TRBD2. Germline lookup yields CDR1 SGHNT and CDR2 YENEEA. Unmatched junction bases numbered 4, after V lost 3 bases and J lost 3 bases. This CDR3 comprises 15 residues. The CDR3 coding sequence is TGTGCCAGCAGCTTGTTCGGGACTAGCTACAATGAGCAGTTCTTC. Translation gives CASSLFGTSYNEQFF.

J is TRBJ1-1 and V is TRBV24-1; no clear D gene. The germline V gene has CDR1 KGHDR and CDR2 SFDVKD. The CDR3 has 13 residues. V gave up 1 base and J gave up 6 bases, with 8 bases separating them. The CDR3 region is CATSDLGGAEAFF. CDR3 coding DNA: TGTGCCACCAGTGATTTAGGTGGAGCTGAAGCTTTCTTT.